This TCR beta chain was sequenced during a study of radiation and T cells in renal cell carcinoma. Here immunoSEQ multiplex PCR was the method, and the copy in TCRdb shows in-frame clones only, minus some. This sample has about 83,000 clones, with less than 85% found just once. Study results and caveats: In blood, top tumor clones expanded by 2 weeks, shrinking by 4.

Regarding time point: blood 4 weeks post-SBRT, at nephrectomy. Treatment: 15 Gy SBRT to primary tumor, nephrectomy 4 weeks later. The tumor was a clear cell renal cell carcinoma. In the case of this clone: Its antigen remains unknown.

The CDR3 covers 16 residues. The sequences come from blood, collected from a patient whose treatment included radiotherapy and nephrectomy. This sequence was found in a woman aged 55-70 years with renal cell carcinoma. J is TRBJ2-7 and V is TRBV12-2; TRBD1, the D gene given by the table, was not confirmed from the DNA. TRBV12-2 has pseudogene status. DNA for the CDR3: TGTGCAAGTCGCTTAGTTAGACAGGGCTCAACCTACGAGCAGTACTTC. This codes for CASRLVRQGSTYEQYF.